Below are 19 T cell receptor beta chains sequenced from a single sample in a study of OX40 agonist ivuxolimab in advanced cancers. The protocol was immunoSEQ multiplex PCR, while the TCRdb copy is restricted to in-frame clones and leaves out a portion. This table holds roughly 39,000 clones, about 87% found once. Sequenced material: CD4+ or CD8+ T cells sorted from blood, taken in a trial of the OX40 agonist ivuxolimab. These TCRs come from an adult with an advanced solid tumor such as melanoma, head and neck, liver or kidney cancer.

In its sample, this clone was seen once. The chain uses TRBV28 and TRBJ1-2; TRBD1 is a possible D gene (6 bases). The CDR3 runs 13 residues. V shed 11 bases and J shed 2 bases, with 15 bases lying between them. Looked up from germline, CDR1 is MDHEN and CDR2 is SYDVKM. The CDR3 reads CAVKRGQNYGYTF. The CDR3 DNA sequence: TGTGCCGTGAAACGGGGGCAGAACTATGGCTACACCTTC.

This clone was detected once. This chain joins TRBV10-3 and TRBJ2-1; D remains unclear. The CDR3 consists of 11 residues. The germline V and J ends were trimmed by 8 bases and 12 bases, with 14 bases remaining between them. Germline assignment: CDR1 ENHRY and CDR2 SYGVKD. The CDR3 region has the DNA TGTGCCATCGGGATGACAACCGGGCAGTTCTTC. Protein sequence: CAIGMTTGQFF.

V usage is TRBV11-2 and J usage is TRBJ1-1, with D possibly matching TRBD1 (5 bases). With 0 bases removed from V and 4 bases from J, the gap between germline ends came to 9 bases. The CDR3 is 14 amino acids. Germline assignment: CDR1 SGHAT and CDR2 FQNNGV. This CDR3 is CASSLDTGPTEAFF. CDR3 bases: TGTGCCAGCAGCTTAGATACGGGGCCCACTGAAGCTTTCTTT.

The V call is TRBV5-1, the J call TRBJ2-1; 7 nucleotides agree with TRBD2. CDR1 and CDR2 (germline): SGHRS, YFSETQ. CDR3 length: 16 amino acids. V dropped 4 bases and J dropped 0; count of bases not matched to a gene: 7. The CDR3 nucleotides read TGCGCCAGCAGCCAGGGTGGCGGGAGCTCCTACAATGAGCAGTTCTTC. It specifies CASSQGGGSSYNEQFF.

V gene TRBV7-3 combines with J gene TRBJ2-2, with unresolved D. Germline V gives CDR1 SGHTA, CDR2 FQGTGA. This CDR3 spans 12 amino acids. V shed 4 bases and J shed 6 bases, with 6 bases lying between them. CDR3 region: CASSSLSGELFF. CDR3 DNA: TGTGCCAGCAGCTCACTCTCCGGGGAGCTGTTTTTT. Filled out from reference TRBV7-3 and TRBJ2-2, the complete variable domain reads GAGVSQTPSNKVTEKGKYVELRCDPISGHTALYWYRQSLGQGPEFLIYFQGTGAADDSGLPNDRFFAVRPEGSVSTLKIQRTERGDSAVYLCASSSLSGELFFGEGSRLTVL.

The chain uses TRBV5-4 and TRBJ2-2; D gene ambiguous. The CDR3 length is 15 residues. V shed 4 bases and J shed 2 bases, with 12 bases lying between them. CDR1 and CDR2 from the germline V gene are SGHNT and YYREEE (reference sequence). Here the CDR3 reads CASSRAAENTGELFF. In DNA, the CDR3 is TGTGCCAGCAGCCGGGCGGCGGAAAACACCGGGGAGCTGTTTTTT. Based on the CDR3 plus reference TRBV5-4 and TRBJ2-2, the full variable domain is ETGVTQSPTHLIKTRGQQVTLRCSSQSGHNTVSWYQQALGQGPQFIFQYYREEENGRGNFPPRFSGLQFPNYSSELNVNALELDDSALYLCASSRAAENTGELFFGEGSRLTVL.

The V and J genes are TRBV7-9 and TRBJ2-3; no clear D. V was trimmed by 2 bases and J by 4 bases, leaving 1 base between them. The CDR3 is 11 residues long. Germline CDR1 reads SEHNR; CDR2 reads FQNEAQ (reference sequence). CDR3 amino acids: CASSLPDTQYF. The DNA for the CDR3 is TGTGCCAGCAGCTTACCAGATACGCAGTATTTT.

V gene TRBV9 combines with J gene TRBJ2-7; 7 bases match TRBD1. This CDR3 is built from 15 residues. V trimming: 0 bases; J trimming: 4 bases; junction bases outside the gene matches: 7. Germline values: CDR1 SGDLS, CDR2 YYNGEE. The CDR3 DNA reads TGTGCCAGCAGCGTAGGCCCTTTGACAGGGTACGAGCAGTACTTC. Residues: CASSVGPLTGYEQYF.

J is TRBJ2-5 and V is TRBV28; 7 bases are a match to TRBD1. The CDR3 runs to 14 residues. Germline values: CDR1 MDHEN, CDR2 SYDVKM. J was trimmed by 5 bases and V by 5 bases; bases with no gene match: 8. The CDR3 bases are TGTGCCAGCAGTCCCTCAGGGGGACCGGAGACCCAGTACTTC. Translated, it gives CASSPSGGPETQYF.

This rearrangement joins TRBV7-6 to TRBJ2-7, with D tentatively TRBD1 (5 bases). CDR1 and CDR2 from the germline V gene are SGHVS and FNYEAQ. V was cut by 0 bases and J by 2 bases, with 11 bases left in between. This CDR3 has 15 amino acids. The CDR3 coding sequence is TGTGCCAGCAGCTTAGCAGGGGAAACCACCTACGAGCAGTACTTC. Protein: CASSLAGETTYEQYF. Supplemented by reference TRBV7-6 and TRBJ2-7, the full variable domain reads GAGVSQSPRYKVTKRGQDVALRCDPISGHVSLYWYRQALGQGPEFLTYFNYEAQQDKSGLPNDRFSAERPEGSISTLTIQRTEQRDSAMYRCASSLAGETTYEQYFGPGTRLTVT.

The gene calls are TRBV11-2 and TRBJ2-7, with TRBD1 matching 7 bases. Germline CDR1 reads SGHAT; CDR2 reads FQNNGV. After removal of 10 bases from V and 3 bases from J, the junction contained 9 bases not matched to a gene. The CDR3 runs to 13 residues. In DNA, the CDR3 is TGTGCCACTTCAAGCCCAGGGGGCTACGAGCAGTACTTC. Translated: CATSSPGGYEQYF.

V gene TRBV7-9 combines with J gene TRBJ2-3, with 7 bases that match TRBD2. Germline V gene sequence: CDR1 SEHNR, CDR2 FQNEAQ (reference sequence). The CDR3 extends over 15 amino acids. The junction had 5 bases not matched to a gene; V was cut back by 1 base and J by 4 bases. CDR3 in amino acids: CASSLVGTKPDTQYF. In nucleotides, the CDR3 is TGTGCCAGCAGCTTAGTGGGGACTAAACCAGATACGCAGTATTTT.

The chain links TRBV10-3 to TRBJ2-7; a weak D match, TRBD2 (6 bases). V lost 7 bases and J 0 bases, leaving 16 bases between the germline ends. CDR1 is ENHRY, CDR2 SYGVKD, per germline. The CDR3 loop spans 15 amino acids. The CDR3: CAITGGTTSSYEQYF. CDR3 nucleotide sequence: TGTGCCATCACTGGAGGGACGACGAGCTCCTACGAGCAGTACTTC.

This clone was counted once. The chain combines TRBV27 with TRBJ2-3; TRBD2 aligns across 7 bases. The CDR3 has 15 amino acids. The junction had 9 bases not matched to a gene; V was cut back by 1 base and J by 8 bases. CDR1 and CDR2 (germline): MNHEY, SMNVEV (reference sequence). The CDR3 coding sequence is TGTGCCAGCAGTTTATGGGCGGGAGAGGGTTTTACGCAGTATTTT. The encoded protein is CASSLWAGEGFTQYF.

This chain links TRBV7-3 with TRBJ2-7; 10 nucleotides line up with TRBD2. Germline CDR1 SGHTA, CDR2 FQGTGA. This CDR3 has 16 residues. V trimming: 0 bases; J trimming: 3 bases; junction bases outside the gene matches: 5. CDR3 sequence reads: CASSLTSSGSIYEQYF. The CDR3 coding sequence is TGTGCCAGCAGCTTAACGTCTAGCGGGAGTATCTACGAGCAGTACTTC.

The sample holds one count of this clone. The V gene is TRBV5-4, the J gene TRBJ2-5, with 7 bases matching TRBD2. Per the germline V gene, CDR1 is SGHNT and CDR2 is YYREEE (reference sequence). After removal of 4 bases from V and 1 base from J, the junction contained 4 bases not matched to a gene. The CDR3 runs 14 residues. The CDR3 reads CASSPGTTQETQYF. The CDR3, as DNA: TGTGCCAGCAGCCCCGGGACTACCCAAGAGACCCAGTACTTC.

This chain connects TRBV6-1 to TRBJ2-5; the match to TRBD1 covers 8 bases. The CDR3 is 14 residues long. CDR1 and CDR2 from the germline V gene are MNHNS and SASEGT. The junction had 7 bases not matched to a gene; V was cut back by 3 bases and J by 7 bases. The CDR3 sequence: CASSDNRGSATQYF. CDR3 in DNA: TGTGCCAGCAGTGACAACAGGGGGTCAGCGACCCAGTACTTC.

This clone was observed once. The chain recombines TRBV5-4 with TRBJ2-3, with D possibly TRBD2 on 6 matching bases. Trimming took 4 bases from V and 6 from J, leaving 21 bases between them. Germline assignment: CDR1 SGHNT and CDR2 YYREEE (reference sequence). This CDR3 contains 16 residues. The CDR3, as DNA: TGTGCCAGCAGCACCCAAGGGGTTAATCGGGGGGATACGCAGTATTTT. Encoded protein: CASSTQGVNRGDTQYF.

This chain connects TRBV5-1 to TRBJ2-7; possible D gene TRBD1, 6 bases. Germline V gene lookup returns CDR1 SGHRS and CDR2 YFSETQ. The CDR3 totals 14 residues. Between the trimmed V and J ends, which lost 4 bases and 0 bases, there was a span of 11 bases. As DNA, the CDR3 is TGCGCCAGCAGCACACAGGGAACCTCCTACGAGCAGTACTTC. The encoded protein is CASSTQGTSYEQYF.